This TCR beta chain was sequenced during a study of blood T cell repertoires in COVID-19 (dated by TCRdb to 2020 to 2021). Regarding the complete study: Collaborator samples came from the United States, Italy and Spain and covered acute and convalescent phases of COVID-19. Samples were obtained from the ongoing ImmuneRACE study (first 160 participants) and from 1,200 or so subjects provided by 6 global collaborators. The dataset comprised deeply sampled blood TCRbeta repertoires from subjects exposed to, actively infected with, or recovered from COVID-19. A freely available public database, intended as a resource for researchers studying the immune response to SARS-CoV-2, is where the repertoires were released. The material from the prospective study consisted of cDNA or gDNA derived from T cells, B-cell-depleted T cells, or PBMCs. Nearly every sample came with metadata listing a de-identified subject ID, COVID-19 status, age in years and sex. Where available, HLA class I and class II types were taken from metadata supplied by the sample provider and were not determined by assay-based typing. What the work shows at the level of the full study, not this receptor alone: The quantity of clinical and demographic metadata differed by source and by participant and was supplied without curation.

The CDR3 runs 16 amino acids, cysteine and phenylalanine included. Only the CDR3 region is kept as DNA, spanning 48 bases read in frame from base 1. Sequences LNHDA (CDR1) and SQIVND (CDR2) are obtained from the germline V gene (reference sequence). V is shortened by 4 bases, J by 4 bases, and the region joining them spans 19 bases. Collaborating institutions collected whole blood in K2EDTA tubes following their own protocols. Collaborator samples were shipped for TCRbeta analysis as frozen whole blood, isolated PBMCs, or DNA extracted from either sample type. The table lists this clone with a few counts. The antigen this receptor binds is unknown. Base-call qualities are not available, and no considerably larger clone is one nucleotide away. TCRbeta CDR3 regions were amplified from genomic DNA using the immunoSEQ Assay, a bias-controlled multiplex PCR. In the original analysis: Within the assay, amplification of reference gene primers was used to estimate how many nucleated cells each sample contained. To quantify the absolute abundance of each unique TCRbeta CDR3 rearrangement, sequence reads were collapsed and filtered. Productive Simpson clonality was computed per sample as the square root of Simpson's diversity index over productive rearrangements. TCRdb stores this immuneACCESS table with in-frame sequences only. Part of the clones is absent; in the studies checked, under half of the shortfall reflects unresolved V genes, and no reason is known for the rest. That table supplies the V and J calls and clone size; D and trimming were determined from the DNA. The sample table contains about 100,000 clones; only one count was recorded for more than 75% of them. Roughly 13% of the sample belongs to the ten largest clones.

This clonotype originated in a human donor in a cohort sampled during active COVID-19. The chain uses TRBV19 and TRBJ2-5; a tentative D call is TRBD2 (7 bases match). The sequenced sample was peripheral blood. The encoded CDR3 is CASSTRGPGGGETQYF. In nucleotides, the sequence is TGTGCCAGTAGTACCCGGGGGCCGGGGGGTGGAGAGACCCAGTACTTC.